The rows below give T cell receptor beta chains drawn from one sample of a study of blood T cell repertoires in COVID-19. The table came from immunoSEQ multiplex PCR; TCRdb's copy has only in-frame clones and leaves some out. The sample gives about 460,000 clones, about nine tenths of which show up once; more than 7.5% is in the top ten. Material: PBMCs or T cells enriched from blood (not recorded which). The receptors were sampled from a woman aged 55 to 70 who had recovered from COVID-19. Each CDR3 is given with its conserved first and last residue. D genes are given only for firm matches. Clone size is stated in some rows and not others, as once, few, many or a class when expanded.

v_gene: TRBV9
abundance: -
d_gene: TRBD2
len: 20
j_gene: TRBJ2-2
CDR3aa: CASSVTTGTSGGAGTGELFF
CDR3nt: TGTGCCAGCAGCGTGACAACCGGGACTAGCGGGGGTGCCGGAACCGGGGAGCTGTTTTTT

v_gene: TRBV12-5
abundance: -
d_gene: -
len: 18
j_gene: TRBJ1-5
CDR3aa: CASGLSPMVGASDQPQHF
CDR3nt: TGTGCTAGTGGTTTGTCACCAATGGTGGGGGCGAGCGATCAGCCCCAGCATTTT

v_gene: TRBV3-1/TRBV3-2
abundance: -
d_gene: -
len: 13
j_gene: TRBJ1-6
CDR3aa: CASSQVQNSPLHF
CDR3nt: TGTGCCAGCAGCCAAGTGCAGAATTCACCCCTCCACTTT

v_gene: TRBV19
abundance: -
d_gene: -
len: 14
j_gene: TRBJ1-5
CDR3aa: CASSLGGSNQPQHF
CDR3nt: TGTGCCAGTAGTCTCGGGGGGAGCAATCAGCCCCAGCATTTT

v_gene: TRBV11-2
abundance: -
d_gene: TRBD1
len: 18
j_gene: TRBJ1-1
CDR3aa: CASRRDRLSGAMNTEAFF
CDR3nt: TGTGCCAGCAGAAGGGACAGGCTGAGTGGGGCAATGAACACTGAAGCTTTCTTT

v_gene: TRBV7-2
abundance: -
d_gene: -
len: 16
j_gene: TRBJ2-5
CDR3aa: CASSLSREAARETQYF
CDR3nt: TGTGCCAGCAGCTTATCCAGGGAGGCGGCGCGGGAGACCCAGTACTTC

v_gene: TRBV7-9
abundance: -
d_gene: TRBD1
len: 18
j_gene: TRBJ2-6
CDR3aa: CASSLPGQGSSGANVLTF
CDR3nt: TGTGCCAGCAGCTTACCTGGACAGGGCAGCTCTGGGGCCAACGTCCTGACTTTC

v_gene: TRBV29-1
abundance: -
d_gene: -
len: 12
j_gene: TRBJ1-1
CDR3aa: CSVGLGEVEAFF
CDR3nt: TGCAGCGTTGGACTTGGGGAGGTTGAAGCTTTCTTT

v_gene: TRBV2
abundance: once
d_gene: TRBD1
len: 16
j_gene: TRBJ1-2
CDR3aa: CASPGTGTLVSYGYTF
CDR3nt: TGTGCCAGTCCTGGGACAGGAACTCTCGTCTCCTATGGCTACACCTTC

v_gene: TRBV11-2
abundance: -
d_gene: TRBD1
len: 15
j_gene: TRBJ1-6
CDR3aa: CASSRSQGAGSPLHF
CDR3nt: TGTGCCAGCAGCCGGTCCCAGGGGGCAGGTTCACCCCTCCACTTT

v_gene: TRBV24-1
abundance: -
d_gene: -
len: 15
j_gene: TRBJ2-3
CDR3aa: CATSDIRDITDTQYF
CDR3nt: TGTGCCACCAGTGATATCCGGGACATCACAGATACGCAGTATTTT

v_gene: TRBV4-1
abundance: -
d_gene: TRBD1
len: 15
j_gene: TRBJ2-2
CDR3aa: CASSRGQGAVGELFF
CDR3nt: TGCGCCAGCAGCCGCGGACAGGGGGCGGTCGGGGAGCTGTTTTTT

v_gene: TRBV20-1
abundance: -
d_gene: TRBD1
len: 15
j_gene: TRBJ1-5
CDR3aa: CSASPGTVRYQPQHF
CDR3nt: TGCAGTGCTAGTCCGGGGACAGTTAGGTATCAGCCCCAGCATTTT

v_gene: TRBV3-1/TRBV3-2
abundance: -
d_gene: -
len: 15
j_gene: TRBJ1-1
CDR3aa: CASSQGRYRNTEAFF
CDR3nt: TGTGCCAGCAGCCAAGGTCGGTACAGGAACACTGAAGCTTTCTTT

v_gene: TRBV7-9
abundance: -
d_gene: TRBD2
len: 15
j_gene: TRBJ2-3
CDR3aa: CASSVWGGEGDTQYF
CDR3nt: TGTGCCAGCAGCGTATGGGGGGGAGAGGGAGATACGCAGTATTTT

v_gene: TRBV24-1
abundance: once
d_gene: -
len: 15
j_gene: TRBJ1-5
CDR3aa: CATSDPSRAGQPQHF
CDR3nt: TGTGCCACCAGTGATCCCTCCAGGGCTGGACAGCCCCAGCATTTT

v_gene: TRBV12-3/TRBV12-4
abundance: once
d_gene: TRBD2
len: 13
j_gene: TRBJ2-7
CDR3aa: CASSSGGPKEQYF
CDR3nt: TGTGCCAGCAGCTCGGGGGGGCCTAAAGAGCAGTACTTC

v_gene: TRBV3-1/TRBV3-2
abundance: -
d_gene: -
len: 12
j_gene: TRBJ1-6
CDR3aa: CASSQGVSPLHF
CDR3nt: TGTGCCAGCAGCCAAGGCGTTTCACCCCTCCACTTT

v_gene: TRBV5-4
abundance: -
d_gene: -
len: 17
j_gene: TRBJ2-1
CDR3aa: CASTHPPRGSDTNEQFF
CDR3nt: TGTGCCAGCACGCACCCTCCAAGAGGTTCCGATACAAATGAGCAGTTCTTC

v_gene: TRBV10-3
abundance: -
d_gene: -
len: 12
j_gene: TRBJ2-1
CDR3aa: CAITEAGNEQFF
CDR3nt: TGTGCCATCACGGAGGCGGGCAATGAGCAGTTCTTC

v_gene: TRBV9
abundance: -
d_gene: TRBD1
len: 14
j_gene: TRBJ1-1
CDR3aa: CASSVWGQKIEAFF
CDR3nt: TGTGCCAGCAGCGTCTGGGGACAGAAAATTGAAGCTTTCTTT

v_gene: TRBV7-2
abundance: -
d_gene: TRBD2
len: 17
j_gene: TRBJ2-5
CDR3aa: CASSSRGGLAGKETQYF
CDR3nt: TGTGCCAGCAGCTCCCGGGGGGGGCTAGCGGGAAAAGAGACCCAGTACTTC

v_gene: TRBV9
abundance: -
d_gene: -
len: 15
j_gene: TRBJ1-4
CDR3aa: CASSLTGSTNEKLFF
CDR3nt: TGTGCCAGCAGCCTAACAGGTTCAACTAATGAAAAACTGTTTTTT

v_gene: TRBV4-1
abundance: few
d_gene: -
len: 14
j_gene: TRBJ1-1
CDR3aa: CASSQVQAGTEAFF
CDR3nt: TGCGCCAGCAGCCAAGTTCAGGCTGGCACTGAAGCTTTCTTT

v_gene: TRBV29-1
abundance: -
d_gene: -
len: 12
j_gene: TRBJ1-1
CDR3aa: CSASEGDTEAFF
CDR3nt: TGCAGCGCTTCGGAAGGAGACACTGAAGCTTTCTTT

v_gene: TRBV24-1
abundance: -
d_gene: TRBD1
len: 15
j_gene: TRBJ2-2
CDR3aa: CATSLTGTATGELFF
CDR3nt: TGTGCCACCAGCCTCACCGGGACAGCCACCGGGGAGCTGTTTTTT

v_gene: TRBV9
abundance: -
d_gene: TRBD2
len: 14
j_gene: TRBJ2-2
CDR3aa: CATSGLEATGELFF
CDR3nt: TGTGCCACGTCGGGACTAGAAGCCACCGGGGAGCTGTTTTTT

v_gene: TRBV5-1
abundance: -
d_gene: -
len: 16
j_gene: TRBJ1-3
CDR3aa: CASSFSEAHSGNTIYF
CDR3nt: TGCGCCAGCAGCTTCTCAGAGGCCCACTCTGGAAACACCATATATTTT

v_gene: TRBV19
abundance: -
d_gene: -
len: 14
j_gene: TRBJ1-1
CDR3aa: CASSIWPEAGEAFF
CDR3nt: TGTGCCAGTAGTATCTGGCCGGAGGCTGGAGAAGCTTTCTTT

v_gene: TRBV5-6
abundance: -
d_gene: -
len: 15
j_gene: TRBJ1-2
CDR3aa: CASSLDRIFNYGYTF
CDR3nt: TGTGCCAGCAGCTTGGACAGGATATTTAACTATGGCTACACCTTC

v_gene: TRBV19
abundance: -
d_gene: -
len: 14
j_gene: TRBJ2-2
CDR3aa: CASSPGHATGELFF
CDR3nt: TGTGCCAGTAGTCCGGGTCACGCCACCGGGGAGCTGTTTTTT

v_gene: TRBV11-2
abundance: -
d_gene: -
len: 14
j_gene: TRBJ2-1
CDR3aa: CASKRPGAYNEQFF
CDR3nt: TGTGCCAGCAAGCGACCGGGGGCCTACAATGAGCAGTTCTTC

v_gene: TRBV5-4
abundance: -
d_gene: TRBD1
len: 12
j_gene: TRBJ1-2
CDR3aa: CASTEDRVGHTF
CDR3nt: TGTGCCAGCACCGAGGACAGGGTGGGACACACCTTC

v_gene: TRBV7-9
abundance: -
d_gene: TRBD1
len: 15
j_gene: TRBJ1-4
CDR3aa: CASSPGTGGLEKLFF
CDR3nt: TGTGCCAGCAGCCCCGGGACAGGGGGCTTAGAAAAACTGTTTTTT

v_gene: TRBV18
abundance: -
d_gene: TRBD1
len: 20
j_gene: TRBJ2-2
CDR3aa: CASSTRQKTGGVMNTGELFF
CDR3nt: TGTGCCAGCTCCACGCGGCAGAAGACAGGGGGCGTTATGAACACCGGGGAGCTGTTTTTT

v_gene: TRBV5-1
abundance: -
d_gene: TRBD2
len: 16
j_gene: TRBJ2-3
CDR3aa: CASSLALAGGSDTQYF
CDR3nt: TGCGCCAGCAGCTTGGCCCTAGCGGGGGGCTCAGATACGCAGTATTTT

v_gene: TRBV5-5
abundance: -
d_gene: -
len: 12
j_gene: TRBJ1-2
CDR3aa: CASSLGRSGYTF
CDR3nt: TGTGCCAGCAGCTTGGGTCGGTCTGGCTACACCTTC

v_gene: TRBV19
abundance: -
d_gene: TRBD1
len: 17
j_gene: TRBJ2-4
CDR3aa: CASSTPAGTGMRTFQYF
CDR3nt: TGTGCCAGTAGTACCCCCGCCGGGACAGGGATGAGGACCTTTCAGTACTTC

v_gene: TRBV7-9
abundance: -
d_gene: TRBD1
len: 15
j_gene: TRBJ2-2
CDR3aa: CASTKRDRGLGELFF
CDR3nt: TGTGCCAGCACCAAAAGGGACAGGGGATTGGGGGAGCTGTTTTTT

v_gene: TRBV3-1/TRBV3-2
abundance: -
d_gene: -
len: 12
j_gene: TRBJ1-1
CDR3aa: CASSQIGAEAFF
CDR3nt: TGTGCCAGCAGCCAAATCGGGGCTGAAGCTTTCTTT

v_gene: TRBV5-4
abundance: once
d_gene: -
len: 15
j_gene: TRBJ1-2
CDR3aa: CASSLGAGADYGYTF
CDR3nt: TGTGCCAGCAGCTTGGGTGCGGGGGCGGACTATGGCTACACCTTC

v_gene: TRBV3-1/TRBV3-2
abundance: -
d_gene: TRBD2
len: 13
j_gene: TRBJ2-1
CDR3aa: CASSHPGGNEQFF
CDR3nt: TGTGCCAGCAGCCATCCGGGAGGCAATGAGCAGTTCTTC

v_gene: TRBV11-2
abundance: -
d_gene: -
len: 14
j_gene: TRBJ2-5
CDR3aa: CASSLGGLQETQYF
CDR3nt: TGTGCCAGCAGCTTAGGTGGCCTCCAAGAGACCCAGTACTTC

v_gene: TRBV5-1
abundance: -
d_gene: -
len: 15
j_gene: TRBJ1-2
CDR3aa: CASTPGTGRVDGYTF
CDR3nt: TGCGCCAGCACCCCGGGCACAGGGCGAGTAGATGGCTACACCTTC

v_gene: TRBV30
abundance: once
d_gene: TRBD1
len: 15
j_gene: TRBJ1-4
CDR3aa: CAWSRQGAEDEKLFF
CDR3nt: TGTGCCTGGAGTAGACAGGGGGCGGAGGATGAAAAACTGTTTTTT

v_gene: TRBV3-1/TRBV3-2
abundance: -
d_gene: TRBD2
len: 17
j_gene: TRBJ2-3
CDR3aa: CASSPLSFAGVTDTQYF
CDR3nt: TGTGCCAGCAGCCCTTTGTCGTTCGCGGGGGTCACAGATACGCAGTATTTT

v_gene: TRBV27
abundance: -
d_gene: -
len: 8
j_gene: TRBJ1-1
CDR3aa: CAGPVEFF
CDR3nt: TGTGCCGGTCCCGTAGAATTCTTT

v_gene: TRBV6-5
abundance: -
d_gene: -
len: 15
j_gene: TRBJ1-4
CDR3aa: CASSPRGWTNEKLFF
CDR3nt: TGTGCCAGCAGCCCGAGGGGGTGGACTAATGAAAAACTGTTTTTT

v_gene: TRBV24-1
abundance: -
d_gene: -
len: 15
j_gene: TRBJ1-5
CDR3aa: CATSDGGPRDQPQHF
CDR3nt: TGTGCCACCAGTGACGGGGGACCGAGGGATCAGCCCCAGCATTTT

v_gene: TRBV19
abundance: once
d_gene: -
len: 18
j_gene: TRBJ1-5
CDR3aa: CASSMRGVTRDSNQPQHF
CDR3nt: TGTGCCAGTAGTATGCGGGGGGTAACACGGGACAGCAATCAGCCCCAGCATTTT

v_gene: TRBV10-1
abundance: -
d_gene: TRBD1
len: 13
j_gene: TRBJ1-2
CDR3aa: CASYRQGCAGYTF
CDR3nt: TGCGCCAGCTATAGACAGGGGTGTGCGGGCTACACCTTC

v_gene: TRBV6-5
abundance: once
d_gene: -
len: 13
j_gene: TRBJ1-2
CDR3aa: CATGRQEFYGYTF
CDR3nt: TGTGCCACCGGGAGGCAGGAGTTCTATGGCTACACCTTC

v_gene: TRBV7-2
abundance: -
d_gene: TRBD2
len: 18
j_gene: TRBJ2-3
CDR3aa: CASSFRLAGASSTDTQYF
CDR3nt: TGTGCCAGCAGCTTTAGACTAGCGGGAGCCTCGAGCACAGATACGCAGTATTTT

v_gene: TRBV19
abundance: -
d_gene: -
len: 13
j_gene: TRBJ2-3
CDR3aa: CASGGVGTDTQYF
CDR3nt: TGTGCCAGTGGAGGGGTGGGCACAGATACGCAGTATTTT

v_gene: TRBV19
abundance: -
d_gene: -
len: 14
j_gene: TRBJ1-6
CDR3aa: CASRPGGGNSPLHF
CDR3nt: TGTGCCAGTAGGCCGGGGGGCGGTAATTCACCCCTCCACTTT

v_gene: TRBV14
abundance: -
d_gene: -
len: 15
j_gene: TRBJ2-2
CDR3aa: CASSQVPQGTGELFF
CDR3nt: TGTGCCAGCAGCCAAGTCCCACAGGGCACCGGGGAGCTGTTTTTT

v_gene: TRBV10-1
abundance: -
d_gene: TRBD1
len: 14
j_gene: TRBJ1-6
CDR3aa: CASSSGTGNSPLHF
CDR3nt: TGCGCCAGCAGTTCTGGGACAGGGAATTCACCCCTCCACTTT